This T cell receptor (beta chain) came from a study of cytomegalovirus exposure and HLA in healthy donors. Study-wide findings and caveats: Likely technical artifact: a cluster of highly shared sequence variants. Later, an analysis found that common viral pathogens appeared to be linked with several of the most significant clusters.

CDR3 length: 17 residues. J lost 3 bases, V lost 2 bases, and 3 bases had no gene match. Germline V gene data show CDR1 as MNHEY and CDR2 as SMNVEV (reference sequence). As to this clone: Its cognate antigen is unknown.

The PCR used 60 Vbeta and 13 Jbeta primers. TCRdb keeps only in-frame clones here, not all; method: immunoSEQ multiplex PCR. This sample yields about 120,000 clones, of which 50% to 75% are seen a single time; about 8.9% belongs to the top ten. The sequenced sample was PBMCs. This receptor was identified in a woman aged 40 to 50 in good health and CMV-seropositive. The chain recombines TRBV27 with TRBJ2-3; 15 positions match TRBD2. CDR3 sequence (DNA): TGTGCCAGCAGTTTACCAGGGACTAGCGGGGGGACAGATACGCAGTATTTT. Its translation: CASSLPGTSGGTDTQYF.